This T cell receptor (beta chain) was profiled in a study of human T cells and chemical hapten exposure. Trimming pared 3 bases from V and 1 base from J, leaving 16 bases between. In germline, CDR1 is LNHDA, CDR2 SQIVND (reference sequence). CDR3 length: 17 amino acids. This clonotype was seen at least ten times. TCRdb re-analysed the RACE reads in MiXCR, keeping a single row per CDR3 protein. The data contain around 130,000 distinct CDR3 sequences, around 8.3% of them seen just once; the ten biggest clones take up around 2%. This sample's time point: healthy volunteer bleed at 2 weeks. Unseparated into fractions, whole blood served as the source from which total RNA was extracted.

Sequencing input: whole blood. The V and J genes are TRBV19 and TRBJ1-5; weak D call: TRBD1 (5 bases). The receptor comes from a male donor in good health. Some clones in this sample may be carry-over from other donors' samples. The CDR3 region is CASSMRAGRASNQPQHF. The CDR3, as DNA: TGTGCCAGTAGTATGCGGGCGGGCAGGGCAAGCAATCAGCCCCAGCATTTT.